The source of this T cell receptor beta chain is a study of human T cells and chemical hapten exposure. Study as a whole: Patch tests of 0.01% DPC on the upper back were read at 6 days. Study observations and caveats: Following DPC sensitization, TCRs present above 1 in 1000 frequency showed no change.

About this clonotype itself: Its antigen remains unknown.

Time point specified: patch test 3, about 24 weeks after DPC sensitization. As for treatment: therapeutic diphenylcyclopropenone sensitization with weekly scalp DPC. TCRdb re-analysed the RACE reads in MiXCR, keeping a single row per CDR3 protein. The sample carries 97,000 or so distinct CDR3 sequences, roughly 27% recorded once. The sequence was collected from a man aged 35 to 55 with alopecia areata. Some clones in this sample may be carry-over from other donors' samples. Material: whole blood, obtained in connection with sensitization to the hapten diphenylcyclopropenone (DPC).

CDR3: CSAFQVSEAKNIQYF. DNA for the CDR3: TGCAGTGCTTTTCAGGTCTCGGAGGCCAAAAACATTCAGTACTTC. The rearrangement joins TRBV20-1 to TRBJ2-4; D uncertain. Trimming took 5 bases from V and 1 from J, leaving 15 bases between them. The CDR3 is made up of 15 amino acids. Germline V gene sequence: CDR1 DFQATT, CDR2 SNEGSKA (reference sequence).